This TCR beta chain emerged from a study of T cell responses to AZD1222 COVID-19 vaccine (dated by TCRdb to the early 2020s). With regard to the full study: A total of just over 230 trial participants underwent TCR sequencing, of whom some 210 received two doses of AZD1222 and 26 received two doses of the MenACWY control vaccine. Trial participants were enrolled into age subgroups of 18-55, 56-69 and 70-plus years, which contained roughly 140, 27 and 60 TCR-sequenced participants, respectively.

The intended sense of this specimen's time point label: about 28 days (+/-7) after the second vaccine dose. Because spike-specific TCR depth and breadth did not differ between the two schedules, AZD1222 recipients who got a second dose at roughly 4 weeks were pooled with those who got a second dose at roughly 12 weeks. Samples from vaccinated people were obtained from the UK trials COV001 and COV002, which included a single-blind randomized controlled phase 2/3 trial of AZD1222 (ChAdOx1 nCoV-19) in healthy adults. For TCRbeta chain sequencing, PBMC samples were collected from trial participants at day 0 and at day 28 after the second dose. CDR1 SGHAT and CDR2 FQDESV were looked up in the germline V gene (reference sequence). The CDR3 holds 13 amino acids from the cysteine to the phenylalanine. Solely the CDR3 DNA is kept, with 39 bases framed from the first base. The germline V end is reduced by 8 bases and the J end by 7 bases; junction bases left unmatched: 5.

What the work shows at the level of the full study, not this receptor alone: Only 5 to 7 AZD1222 recipients were SARS-CoV-2 seropositive at baseline, limiting conclusions about previously exposed vaccinees. Nearly half of unique spike-specific TCRs reportedly recognized epitopes outside regions mutated in the B.1.351 and B.1.1.7 variants. Participants were mostly white British, with more females than males. The authors suggested clonal diversity may have been underestimated. After two AZD1222 doses, spike-specific TCR breadth and depth were significantly higher than at day 0 and than in MenACWY recipients. In the small 56-69-year group, the increase in depth fell short of significance, most likely because of low power. The vaccine-associated CD4 TCRs covered the entire spike protein, and the dominant responses fell in regions 160-218 and 743-854. Because no day 14 peak-response samples were available, the repertoires could be characterized only after the peak T cell response.

Of note for this clone: Its specific antigen is unknown. Base qualities were left out, and no much larger clone turns up one base away.

The CDR3 regions of human TCRbeta chains were analyzed by immunosequencing. On the authors' methods: TCRs in the repertoires were compared against a reference library of SARS-CoV-2-specific TCRs that had been generated with the MIRA antigen-specificity platform. Breadth was defined as the fraction of unique TCRs that were SARS-CoV-2-associated. Depth was defined as the fraction of total T cells that were SARS-CoV-2-associated. Using the MIRA data, each spike-specific TCR was mapped to the spike region that the TCR reacts to and placed in a CD4 or CD8 class. Log10-transformed breadth and depth values were compared by one-way ANOVA with Sidak's multiple comparisons tests. The table comes from immuneACCESS by way of TCRdb, which keeps in-frame sequences with V and J called. Part of the clones is missing from these tables; in studies checked, under half for an unresolved V gene and the rest for unknown reasons. V, J and clone size are taken as reported in that table, and D and trimming were inferred from the DNA itself. The sample table lists 150,000 to 200,000 clones, less than 95% of them with a count of one. 5% to 6.5% of the sample lies in the top ten.

In this chain, TRBV11-1 is recombined with TRBJ1-6; 7 middle bases align to TRBD1. The receptor was isolated from an adult who received the AZD1222 COVID-19 vaccine. The sequencing used peripheral blood, collected 28 days after the second AZD1222 dose. The DNA reads TGTGCCAGCGGAACAGGGGCCAATTCACCCCTCCACTTT. It codes for CASGTGANSPLHF.